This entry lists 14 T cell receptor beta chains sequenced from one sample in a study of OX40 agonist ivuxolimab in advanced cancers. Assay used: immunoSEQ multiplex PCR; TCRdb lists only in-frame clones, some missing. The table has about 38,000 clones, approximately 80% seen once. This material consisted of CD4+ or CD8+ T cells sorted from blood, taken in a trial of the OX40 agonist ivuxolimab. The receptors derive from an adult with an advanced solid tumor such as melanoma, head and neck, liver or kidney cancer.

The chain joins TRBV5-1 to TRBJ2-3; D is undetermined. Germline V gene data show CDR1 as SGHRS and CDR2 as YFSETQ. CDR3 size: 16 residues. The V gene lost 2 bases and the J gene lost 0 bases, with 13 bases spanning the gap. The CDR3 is CASSFTGSISTDTQYF. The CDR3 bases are TGCGCCAGCAGCTTTACGGGCTCCATCAGCACAGATACGCAGTATTTT.

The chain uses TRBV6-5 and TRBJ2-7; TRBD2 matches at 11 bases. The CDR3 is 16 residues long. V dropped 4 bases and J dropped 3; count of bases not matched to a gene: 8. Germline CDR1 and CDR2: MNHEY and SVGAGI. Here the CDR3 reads CASSLTSGNHFYEQYF. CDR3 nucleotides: TGTGCCAGCAGTTTGACTAGCGGGAATCACTTCTACGAGCAGTACTTC.

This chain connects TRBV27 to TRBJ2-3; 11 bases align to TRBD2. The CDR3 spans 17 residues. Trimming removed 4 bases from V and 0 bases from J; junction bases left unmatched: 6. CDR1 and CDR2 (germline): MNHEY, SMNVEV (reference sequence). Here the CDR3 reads CASSSTSGRSSTDTQYF. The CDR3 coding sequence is TGTGCCAGCAGTTCTACTAGCGGGAGATCTAGCACAGATACGCAGTATTTT.

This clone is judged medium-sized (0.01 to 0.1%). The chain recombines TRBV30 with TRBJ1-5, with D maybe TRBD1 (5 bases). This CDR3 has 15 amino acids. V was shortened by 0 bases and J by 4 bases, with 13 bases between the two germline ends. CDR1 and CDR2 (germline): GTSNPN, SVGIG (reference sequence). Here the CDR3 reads CAWSVSGTFNQPQHF. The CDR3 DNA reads TGTGCCTGGAGTGTAAGTGGGACTTTTAATCAGCCCCAGCATTTT. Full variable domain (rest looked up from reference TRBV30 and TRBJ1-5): SQTIHQWPATLVQPVGSPLSLECTVEGTSNPNLYWYRQAAGRGLQLLFYSVGIGQISSEVPQNLSASRPQDRQFILSSKKLLLSDSGFYLCAWSVSGTFNQPQHFGDGTRLSIL.

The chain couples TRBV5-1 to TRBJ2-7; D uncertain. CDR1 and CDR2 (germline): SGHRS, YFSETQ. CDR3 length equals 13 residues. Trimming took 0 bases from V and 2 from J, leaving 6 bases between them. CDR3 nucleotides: TGCGCCAGCAGCTTGGGACCTACCTACGAGCAGTACTTC. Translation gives CASSLGPTYEQYF.

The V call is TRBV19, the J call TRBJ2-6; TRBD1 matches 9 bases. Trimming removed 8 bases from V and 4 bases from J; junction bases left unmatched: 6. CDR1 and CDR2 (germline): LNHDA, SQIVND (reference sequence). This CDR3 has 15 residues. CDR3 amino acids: CASGDRGAGANVLTF. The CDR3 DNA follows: TGTGCCAGTGGCGACAGGGGGGCAGGGGCCAACGTCCTGACTTTC.

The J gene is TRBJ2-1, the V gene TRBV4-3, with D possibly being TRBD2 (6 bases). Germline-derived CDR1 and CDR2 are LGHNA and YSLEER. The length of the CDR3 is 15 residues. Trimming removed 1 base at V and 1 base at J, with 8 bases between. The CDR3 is CASSQVGRSYNEQFF. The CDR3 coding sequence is TGCGCCAGCAGCCAAGTCGGGAGATCCTACAATGAGCAGTTCTTC.

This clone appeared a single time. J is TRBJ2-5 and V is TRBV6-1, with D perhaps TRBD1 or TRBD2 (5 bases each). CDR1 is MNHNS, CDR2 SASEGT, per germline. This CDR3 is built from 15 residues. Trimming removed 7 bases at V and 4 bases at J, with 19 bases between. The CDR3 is CASIRGPGELETQYF. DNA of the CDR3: TGTGCCAGCATCCGGGGACCCGGCGAATTAGAGACCCAGTACTTC.

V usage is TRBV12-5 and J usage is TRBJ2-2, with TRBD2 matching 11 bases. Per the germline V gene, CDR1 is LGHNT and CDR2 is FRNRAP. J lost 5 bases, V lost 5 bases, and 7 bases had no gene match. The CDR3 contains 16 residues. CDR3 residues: CASGPLRLAGTGELFF. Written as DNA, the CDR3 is TGTGCTAGTGGTCCCCTTCGACTAGCGGGAACCGGGGAGCTGTTTTTT. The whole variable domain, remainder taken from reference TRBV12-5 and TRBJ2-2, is DARVTQTPRHKVTEMGQEVTMRCQPILGHNTVFWYRQTMMQGLELLAYFRNRAPLDDSGMPKDRFSAEMPDATLATLKIQPSEPRDSAVYFCASGPLRLAGTGELFFGEGSRLTVL.

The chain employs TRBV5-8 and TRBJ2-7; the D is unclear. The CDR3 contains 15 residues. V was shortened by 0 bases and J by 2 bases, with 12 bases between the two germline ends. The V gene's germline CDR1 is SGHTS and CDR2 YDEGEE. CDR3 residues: CASSLVGSSTYEQYF. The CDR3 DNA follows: TGTGCCAGCAGCTTGGTCGGCTCTTCGACCTACGAGCAGTACTTC.

The CDR3 DNA sequence: TGCGCCAGCAGCTTAACAGGGACGAGGAATGAGCAGTTCTTC. Translating it yields CASSLTGTRNEQFF. The rearrangement uses TRBV5-1 and TRBJ2-1, with a possible D match to TRBD1 (6 bases). The CDR3 spans 14 residues. CDR1 is SGHRS, CDR2 YFSETQ, per germline. The ends were cut back, 2 bases at V and 7 bases at J, with 13 bases in the middle.

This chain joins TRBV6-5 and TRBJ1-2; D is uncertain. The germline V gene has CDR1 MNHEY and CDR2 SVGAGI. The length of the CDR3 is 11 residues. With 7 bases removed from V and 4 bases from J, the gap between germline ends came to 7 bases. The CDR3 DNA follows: TGTGCCAGCAAGGGTCTCTATGGCTACACCTTC. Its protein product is CASKGLYGYTF.

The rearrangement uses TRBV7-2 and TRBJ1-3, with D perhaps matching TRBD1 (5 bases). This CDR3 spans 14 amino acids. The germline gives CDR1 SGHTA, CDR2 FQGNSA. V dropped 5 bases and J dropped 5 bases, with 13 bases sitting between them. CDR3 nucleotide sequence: TGTGCCAGCAGCCCCTGGACAAACAGAAACACCATATATTTT. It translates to CASSPWTNRNTIYF.

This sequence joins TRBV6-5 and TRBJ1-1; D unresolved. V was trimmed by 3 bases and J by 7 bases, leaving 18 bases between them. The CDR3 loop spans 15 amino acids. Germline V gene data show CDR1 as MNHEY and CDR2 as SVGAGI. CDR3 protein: CASSYTTGRKSEAFF. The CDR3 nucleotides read TGTGCCAGCAGTTATACTACCGGACGTAAGAGTGAAGCTTTCTTT.